Presented here are 13 T cell receptor beta chains from one specimen sequenced in a study of cytomegalovirus exposure and HLA in healthy donors. The study ran its PCR with 60 Vbeta and 13 Jbeta primers. Only in-frame clones appear in the TCRdb table, and some are missing; sequencing was by immunoSEQ multiplex PCR. The top ten hold almost 2% of the sample, which has about 160,000 clones, approximately 86% seen once. Sequencing was carried out using PBMCs. The receptors stem from a woman aged 18 to 35 in good health and CMV-seronegative.

The chain couples TRBV7-6 to TRBJ1-4; 8 nucleotides align to TRBD1. V shed 2 bases and J 7 bases; nucleotides not matched to a gene: 3. The CDR3 runs 14 residues. Germline-derived CDR1 and CDR2 are SGHVS and FNYEAQ. For the CDR3, the DNA is TGTGCCAGCAGCTTAACAGGGGGTGGTGAAAAACTGTTTTTT. This encodes CASSLTGGGEKLFF.

The chain employs TRBV6-4 and TRBJ2-1, with TRBD2 matching 7 bases. In germline, CDR1 is MRHNA, CDR2 SNTAGT. The CDR3 runs 15 residues. Trimming took 3 bases from V and 2 from J; bases not matched to a gene: 4. Written as DNA, the CDR3 is TGTGCCAGCAGTGAGGTGGGAGGGACCTACAATGAGCAGTTCTTC. It is translated as CASSEVGGTYNEQFF.

The chain carries TRBV18 and TRBJ2-7; 13 positions match TRBD2. CDR3 size: 17 residues. V shed 5 bases and J 2 bases; nucleotides not matched to a gene: 9. The germline V gene encodes CDR1 KGHSH and CDR2 LQKENI. DNA for the CDR3: TGTGCCAGCTCAATCGGGACTAGCGGGACTATCACCTACGAGCAGTACTTC. As protein: CASSIGTSGTITYEQYF.

The rearrangement joins TRBV5-4 to TRBJ1-2; a weak D match, TRBD1 (6 bases). V was shortened by 4 bases and J by 2 bases, with 18 bases between the two germline ends. Germline V CDR1 and CDR2: SGHNT, YYREEE (reference sequence). The CDR3 spans 16 residues. CDR3 protein: CASSPGGGALNYGYTF. CDR3 nucleotides: TGTGCCAGCAGCCCCGGTGGGGGGGCTTTGAACTATGGCTACACCTTC.

The chain recombines TRBV4-2 with TRBJ1-2; the match to TRBD1 covers 7 bases. The germline V gene encodes CDR1 LGHNA and CDR2 YNFKEQ. J was trimmed by 3 bases and V by 4 bases; bases with no gene match: 8. The CDR3 length is 15 residues. The CDR3 coding sequence is TGTGCCAGCAGCCCAAAACGACAGGGTGACTATGGCTACACCTTC. This encodes CASSPKRQGDYGYTF.

This chain links TRBV5-4 with TRBJ2-5; TRBD2 matches at 7 bases. The J segment lost 5 bases and the V segment lost 4 bases, leaving 11 bases of the junction unmatched. The length of the CDR3 is 15 residues. Germline-derived CDR1 and CDR2 are SGHNT and YYREEE (reference sequence). CDR3 in DNA: TGTGCCAGCAGCCCCAGCGGAGCGGGGAAGGAGACCCAGTACTTC. Amino acid sequence: CASSPSGAGKETQYF.

The chain carries TRBV18 and TRBJ1-1, with 7 bases that match TRBD1. This CDR3 is 16 amino acids long. Germline V gene lookup returns CDR1 KGHSH and CDR2 LQKENI. After removal of 1 base from V and 4 bases from J, the junction contained 9 bases not matched to a gene. The CDR3 sequence is CASSPQGAFSVTEAFF. DNA of the CDR3: TGTGCCAGCTCACCACAGGGGGCGTTTAGCGTCACTGAAGCTTTCTTT.

The CDR3 DNA is TGTGCCAGCAGCCCATGGGTCGCGGAGTGGCTGTTTTTT. Translated: CASSPWVAEWLFF. This rearrangement joins TRBV11-2 to TRBJ2-2; D ambiguous. This CDR3 comprises 13 residues. With 5 bases removed from V and 13 bases from J, the gap between germline ends came to 17 bases. Per germline, CDR1 SGHAT and CDR2 FQNNGV.

The chain carries TRBV7-9 and TRBJ2-1; 9 bases map to TRBD1. Germline V gives CDR1 SEHNR, CDR2 FQNEAQ (reference sequence). V lost 5 bases and J lost 2; bases outside the gene matches: 7. The CDR3 extends over 16 amino acids. CDR3 nucleotides: TGTGCCAGCAGCGGCACGACAGGGGGGACCTACAATGAGCAGTTCTTC. It encodes CASSGTTGGTYNEQFF.

As regards this clone: Other nucleotide sequences from this sample produce the same CDR3. This rearrangement joins TRBV4-1 to TRBJ1-2; weak D call: TRBD1 (5 bases). The V end was cut by 6 bases, the J end by 2 bases, with 10 bases between. The V gene's germline CDR1 is MGHRA and CDR2 YSYEKL. The CDR3 length is 13 residues. CDR3 protein: CASSPGLNYGYTF. The CDR3 nucleotides read TGCGCCAGCAGTCCAGGGTTGAACTATGGCTACACCTTC.

V is TRBV6-6 and J is TRBJ1-5, with D uncertain. The V gene's germline CDR1 is MNHNY and CDR2 SVGAGI (reference sequence). The CDR3 has 14 amino acids. The germline V and J ends were trimmed by 1 base and 3 bases, with 7 bases remaining between them. The CDR3: CASSYFGNNQPQHF. As DNA, the CDR3 is TGTGCCAGCAGTTACTTCGGGAACAATCAGCCCCAGCATTTT.

The chain links TRBV6-5 to TRBJ2-5, with 8 bases matching TRBD2. CDR1 MNHEY and CDR2 SVGAGI come from the germline V gene. The CDR3 covers 14 residues. V lost 7 bases to trimming and J lost 5 bases; unmatched junction nucleotides: 9. The CDR3: CASTLSGGRETQYF. CDR3 in DNA: TGTGCCAGCACCCTGTCGGGGGGGCGCGAGACCCAGTACTTC.

This chain uses TRBV11-1 with TRBJ2-3; 10 bases agree with TRBD2. Germline CDR1 SGHAT, CDR2 FQDESV (reference sequence). V trimming: 1 base; J trimming: 5 bases; junction bases outside the gene matches: 6. The CDR3 contains 16 residues. The CDR3 DNA reads as TGTGCCAGCAGCTTAGTCCTAGCGGGAGTGATAGATACGCAGTATTTT. Translated: CASSLVLAGVIDTQYF.